This T cell receptor beta chain originates from a study of CD8 T cells and mutated HIV epitopes (dated by TCRdb to about 2021). About the full investigation: Among the chronically infected subjects, every one except a single subject was naive to antiretroviral therapy. TL10, KY11, RF10 and TY8 were used as the epitopes. Single-cell TCR alpha/beta chains were sequenced from CD8+ T cells specific for the non-adapted (NAE) and adapted (AE) forms of four HIV Nef epitopes. The same epitope was not tested in every subject, and RF10 alone was examined in both acute and chronic HIV infection. The cohort comprised seven chronically and four acutely HIV-infected subjects. Of fewer than 200 screened subjects, only a subset met the criteria for sorting epitope-specific T cells. General study outcomes and caveats: In chronic infection, almost complete overlap appeared to be present between the CD8+ TCR repertoires recognising the NAE and AE forms, indicating that the clonotypes were largely cross-reactive. Only cells that had both an alpha and a beta chain were included, and some wells contained multiple alpha and beta chain CDR3s. The small number of subjects and their diverse clinical presentations were acknowledged as the main limitations. Single-reactive CD8+ T cells were observed only in acutely infected subjects, suggesting that clonal selection possibly occurs between acute and chronic infection. Higher clonality was observed in dual tetramer+ cells from chronic subjects than in those from acute subjects (mean difference around 0.32), although the study was underpowered for detection of a significant difference.

About this clonotype: The specificity of this receptor is unknown. Per-base qualities were not stored, and no clone one base away is much larger.

V loses 6 bases, J loses 9 bases, and the germline ends lie 6 bases apart. Measured from the cysteine to the phenylalanine, the CDR3 is 10 residues long. Left in the record is the CDR3 DNA by itself, 30 bases read in frame from the first base. The CDR1 and CDR2 encoded by the germline V gene are SNHLY and FYNNEI. The library was obtained by single-cell sequencing. Single-cell cDNA was generated by a method adapted from Smart-seq2 and MARS-Seq, in which oligo-dT primers with well-specific UMIs and KAPA HiFi first-round PCR were used. After pooling, the first-round products went through nested PCR using template-switch oligo forward primers together with barcoded reverse primers specific to the TCR alpha and beta chains. Products were purified with AMPure XP, indexed with TruSeq adapters, and quantified with the KAPA Universal qPCR Library Quantification Kit. An Illumina MiSeq with 2x300 bp paired-end chemistry was used to sequence the TCR libraries. The paper's processing steps were these. After quality filtering, reads were demultiplexed to wells and mapped to the TCRA and TCRB loci, after which clonotypes were assigned with MiXCR and analysis was performed in VGAS. A modified VDJfasta platform was used to deconvolute the TCR data. CDR3 overlap between plates was analysed to rule out large-scale cross-plate contamination. Clonality was calculated as one minus the ratio of unique productive CDR3s to total productive CDR3s. In-frame beta chains were kept once TCRdb had trimmed the public reads at Q25 with fastp and called clones with MiXCR. When rows share a CDR3 protein, they turn into one entry using the most common DNA and genes. These V and J calls are TCRdb output, not the study's own analysis. For this sample there are 550 to 700 distinct CDR3 sequences; 46% appear just once. The leading ten clones occupy around 69% of the sample.

This specimen's time point label, interpreted: sampled during chronic HIV-1 infection. Peptide stimulation included anti-CD28 and anti-CD49d co-stimulation, and activated CD8+ T cells were sorted as CD69+CD137+. KY11-specific CD8+ T cells were identified only by peptide stimulation because HLA class I tetramers were unavailable for this epitope. Activated CD8+ T cells were obtained by stimulating PBMCs overnight for around 17 hours with NAE or AE peptide at roughly 0.91 ug/mL. Peripheral blood mononuclear cells were isolated by Ficoll density gradient separation from leukapheresis or whole blood and were subsequently cryopreserved. A BD FACS Aria III was used to sort single CD8+ T cells into 96-well plates containing lysis buffer.

The V gene is TRBV2 and the J gene is TRBJ2-1; the D gene cannot be resolved reliably. The sequenced sample was CD8+ T cells from blood cultured with a non-adapted viral peptide, obtained during chronic HIV-1 infection. The sample's cell subset or site, from its label and the paper: CD69+CD137+ cells after non-adapted KY11 peptide stimulation. The clonotype comes from a woman younger than 30 with HIV-1 infection. The DNA sequence is TGTGCCAGCAGGGTTGTTGAGCAGTTCTTC. Translation gives CASRVVEQFF.